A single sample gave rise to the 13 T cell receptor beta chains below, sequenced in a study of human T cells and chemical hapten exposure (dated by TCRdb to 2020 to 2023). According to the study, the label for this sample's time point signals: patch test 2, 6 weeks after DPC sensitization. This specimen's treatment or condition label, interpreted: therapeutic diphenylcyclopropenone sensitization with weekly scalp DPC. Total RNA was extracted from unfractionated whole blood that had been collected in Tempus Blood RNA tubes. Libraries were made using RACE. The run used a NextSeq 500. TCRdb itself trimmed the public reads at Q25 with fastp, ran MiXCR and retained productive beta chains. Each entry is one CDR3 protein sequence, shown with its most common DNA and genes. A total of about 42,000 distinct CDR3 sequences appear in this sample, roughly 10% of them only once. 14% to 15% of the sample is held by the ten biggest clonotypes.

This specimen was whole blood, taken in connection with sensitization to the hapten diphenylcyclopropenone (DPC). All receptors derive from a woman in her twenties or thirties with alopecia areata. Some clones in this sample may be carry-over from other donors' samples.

CDR3 DNA sequence: TGTGCCAGTAGCCTTGCCGGCACCTACGAGCAGTACTTC. Amino acid sequence: CASSLAGTYEQYF. The V and J genes are TRBV19 and TRBJ2-7; D is undetermined. The CDR3 totals 13 residues. V dropped 6 bases and J dropped 2 bases, with 11 bases sitting between them. Germline CDR1 and CDR2: LNHDA and SQIVND (reference sequence). The variable domain in full, completed from reference TRBV19 and TRBJ2-7, reads DGGITQSPKYLFRKEGQNVTLSCEQNLNHDAMYWYRQDPGQGLRLIYYSQIVNDFQKGDIAEGYSVSREKKESFPLTVTSAQKNPTAFYLCASSLAGTYEQYFGPGTRLTVT.

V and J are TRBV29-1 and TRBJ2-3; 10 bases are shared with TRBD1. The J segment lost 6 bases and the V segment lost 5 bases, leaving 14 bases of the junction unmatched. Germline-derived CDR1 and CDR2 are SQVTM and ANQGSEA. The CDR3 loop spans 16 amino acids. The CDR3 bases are TGCAGCGTTCTAAGAGAGGGACAGGGGACGGCGGATACGCAGTATTTT. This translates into CSVLREGQGTADTQYF.

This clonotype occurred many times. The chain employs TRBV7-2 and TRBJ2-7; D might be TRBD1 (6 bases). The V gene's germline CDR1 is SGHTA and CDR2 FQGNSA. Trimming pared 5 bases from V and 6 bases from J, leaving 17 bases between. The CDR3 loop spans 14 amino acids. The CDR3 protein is CASSADLTGTEQYF. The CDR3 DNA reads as TGTGCCAGCAGCGCGGATCTGACAGGCACCGAGCAGTACTTC.

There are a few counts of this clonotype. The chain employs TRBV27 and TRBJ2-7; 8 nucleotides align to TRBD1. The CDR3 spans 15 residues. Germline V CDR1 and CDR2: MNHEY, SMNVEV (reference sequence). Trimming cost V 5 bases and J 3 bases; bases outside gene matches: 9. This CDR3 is CASSRTGSSHYEQYF. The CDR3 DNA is TGTGCCAGCAGTCGGACAGGGTCCTCCCACTACGAGCAGTACTTC.

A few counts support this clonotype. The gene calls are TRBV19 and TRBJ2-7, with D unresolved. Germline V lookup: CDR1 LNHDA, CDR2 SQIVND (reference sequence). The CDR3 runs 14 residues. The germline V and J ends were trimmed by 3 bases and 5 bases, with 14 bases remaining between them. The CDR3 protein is CASSISGYVNEQYF. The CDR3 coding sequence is TGTGCCAGTAGTATCTCAGGTTACGTCAACGAGCAGTACTTC.

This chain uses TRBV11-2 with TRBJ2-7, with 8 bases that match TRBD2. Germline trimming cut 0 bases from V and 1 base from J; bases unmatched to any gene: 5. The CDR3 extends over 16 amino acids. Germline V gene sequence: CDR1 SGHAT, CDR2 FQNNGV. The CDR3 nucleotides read TGTGCCAGCAGCTTAGATCTTGGCGGGAGGTCCTACGAGCAGTACTTC. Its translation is CASSLDLGGRSYEQYF.

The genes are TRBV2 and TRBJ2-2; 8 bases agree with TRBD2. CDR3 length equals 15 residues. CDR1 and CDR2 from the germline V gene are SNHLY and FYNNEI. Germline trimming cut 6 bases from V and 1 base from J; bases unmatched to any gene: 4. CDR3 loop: CASRPLAGNTGELFF. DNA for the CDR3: TGTGCCAGCAGGCCCCTAGCGGGGAACACCGGGGAGCTGTTTTTT.

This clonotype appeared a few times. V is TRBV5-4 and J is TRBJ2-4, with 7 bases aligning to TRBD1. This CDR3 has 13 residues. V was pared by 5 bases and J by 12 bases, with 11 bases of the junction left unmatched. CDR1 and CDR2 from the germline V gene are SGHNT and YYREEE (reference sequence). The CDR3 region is CASSSDRARTQYF. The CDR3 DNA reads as TGTGCCAGCAGTTCAGACAGGGCGAGGACTCAGTACTTC.

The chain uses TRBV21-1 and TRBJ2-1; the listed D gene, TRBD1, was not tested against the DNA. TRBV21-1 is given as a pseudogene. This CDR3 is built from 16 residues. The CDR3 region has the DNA TGTGCCAGCAGCAACCGTAGCAGGGGGCCCCACAATGAGCAGTTCTTC. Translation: CASSNRSRGPHNEQFF.

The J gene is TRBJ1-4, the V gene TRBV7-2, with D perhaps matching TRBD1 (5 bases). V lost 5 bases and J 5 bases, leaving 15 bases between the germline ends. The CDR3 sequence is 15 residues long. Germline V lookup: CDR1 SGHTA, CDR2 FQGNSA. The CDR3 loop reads CASSPRTHSNEKLFF. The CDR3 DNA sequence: TGTGCCAGCAGCCCCAGGACACACTCGAATGAAAAACTGTTTTTT.

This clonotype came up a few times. DNA for the CDR3: TGTGCCACTGGGGCCGATACGCAGTATTTT. Protein product: CATGADTQYF. The chain is built from TRBV10-3 and TRBJ2-3, with D possibly matching TRBD1 (5 bases). Germline V lookup: CDR1 ENHRY, CDR2 SYGVKD. The CDR3 has 10 residues. The V gene lost 10 bases and the J gene lost 6 bases, with 8 bases spanning the gap.

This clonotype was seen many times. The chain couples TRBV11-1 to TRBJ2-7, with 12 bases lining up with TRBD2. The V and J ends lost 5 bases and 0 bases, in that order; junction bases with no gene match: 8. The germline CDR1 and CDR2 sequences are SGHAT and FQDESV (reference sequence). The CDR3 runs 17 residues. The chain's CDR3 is CASSQRWTSGASYEQYF. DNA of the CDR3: TGTGCCAGCAGCCAAAGGTGGACTAGCGGGGCCTCCTACGAGCAGTACTTC.

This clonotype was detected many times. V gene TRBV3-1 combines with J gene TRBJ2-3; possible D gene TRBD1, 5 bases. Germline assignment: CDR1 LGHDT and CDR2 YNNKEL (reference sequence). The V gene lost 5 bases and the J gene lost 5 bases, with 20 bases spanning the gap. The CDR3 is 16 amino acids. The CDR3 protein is CASSTLPGKRGDTQYF. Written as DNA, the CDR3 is TGTGCCAGCAGCACCCTTCCAGGGAAAAGAGGAGATACGCAGTATTTT.